The 30 T cell receptor beta chains listed next were all sequenced from one sample in a study of shared clonotypes between healthy human individuals. Here immunoSEQ multiplex PCR was the method, and the copy in TCRdb shows in-frame clones only, minus some. The sample lists about 1 million clones, around 76% occurring once. Sequencing input: memory CD4+ T cells sorted from blood. Subset meaning: CD45RA-negative fraction. The origin of the receptors is a man aged 18 to 29 in good health.

This clone was detected only once. V is TRBV19 and J is TRBJ1-1; TRBD1 might be the D (6 bases). Deletions cut 3 bases from V and 4 bases from J, with 15 bases between. Germline V gene sequence: CDR1 LNHDA, CDR2 SQIVND (reference sequence). The CDR3 contains 15 residues. The CDR3 region is CASSIFQGSSTEAFF. In DNA form, the CDR3 reads TGTGCCAGTAGTATTTTTCAGGGGTCCTCCACTGAAGCTTTCTTT.

The J gene is TRBJ2-5, the V gene TRBV6-5; the D is unclear. Near its end, the DNA agrees better with TRBJ2-7, so the J call may be wrong. The V gene's germline CDR1 is MNHEY and CDR2 SVGAGI. The CDR3 sequence is 12 residues long. The CDR3 is CATRSDRYEQYF. The CDR3 coding sequence is TGTGCCACCCGGTCAGACCGCTACGAGCAGTACTTC.

The chain's CDR3 is CASTPRDSGNTIYF. DNA for the CDR3: TGTGCCAGTACCCCACGGGACTCTGGAAACACCATATATTTT. The chain has TRBV19 and TRBJ1-3; D is ambiguous. Per germline, CDR1 LNHDA and CDR2 SQIVND (reference sequence). The CDR3 loop spans 14 amino acids. Trimming took off 7 bases at V and 0 bases at J, with 10 bases between the two ends.

This chain connects TRBV7-9 to TRBJ1-1; 9 nucleotides align to TRBD1. V lost 3 bases to trimming and J lost 8 bases; unmatched junction nucleotides: 10. From germline, CDR1 is SEHNR and CDR2 FQNEAQ (reference sequence). This CDR3 comprises 15 residues. The CDR3 spells CASSFPGTGLAEAFF. CDR3 in DNA: TGTGCCAGCAGCTTCCCCGGGACAGGGCTGGCCGAAGCTTTCTTT.

This rearrangement joins TRBV4-3 to TRBJ2-5; TRBD1 agrees at 7 bases. This CDR3 spans 17 amino acids. In germline, CDR1 is LGHNA, CDR2 YSLEER. With V trimmed by 2 bases and J by 4 bases, 13 bases remained unmatched. The DNA for the CDR3 is TGCGCCAGCAGCCAAATGACAGGGACGTCGGTGGCAGAGACCCAGTACTTC. Its protein product is CASSQMTGTSVAETQYF.

The chain joins TRBV5-1 to TRBJ2-7; perhaps D is TRBD1 or TRBD2 (5 bases each). The V and J ends lost 1 base and 2 bases respectively, with 13 bases between them. The CDR3 has 15 amino acids. Germline V CDR1 and CDR2: SGHRS, YFSETQ. CDR3 in amino acids: CASSLMGRAAYEQYF. The CDR3 coding sequence is TGCGCCAGCAGCTTGATGGGGCGGGCCGCCTACGAGCAGTACTTC.

The chain couples TRBV5-1 to TRBJ1-2; 8 bases are a match to TRBD1. Trimming at V came to 3 bases and at J to 8 bases, leaving 9 bases not matched to a gene. CDR1 is SGHRS, CDR2 YFSETQ, per germline. The CDR3 loop spans 14 amino acids. DNA for the CDR3: TGCGCCAGCAGCTCGCTCCAGGGGGCGCGAGGCTACACCTTC. As protein: CASSSLQGARGYTF.

The gene calls are TRBV10-2 and TRBJ1-1, with 10 positions matching TRBD1. Germline values: CDR1 WSHSY, CDR2 SAAADI. V shed 6 bases, J shed 1 base, and the junction held 20 bases outside the gene matches. The CDR3 covers 20 residues. The CDR3 sequence: CASRKNLASRTGGSNTEAFF. Here the CDR3 DNA reads TGCGCCAGCAGAAAGAACCTCGCAAGCAGGACAGGGGGGTCGAACACTGAAGCTTTCTTT.

This chain connects TRBV5-1 to TRBJ2-5; the D gene is possibly TRBD1 (5 bases). Germline V lookup: CDR1 SGHRS, CDR2 YFSETQ. This CDR3 region has 15 residues. V gave up 4 bases and J gave up 2 bases, with 15 bases separating them. CDR3 bases: TGCGCCAGCAGCGACACCTCTGGGGCACAAGAGACCCAGTACTTC. This sequence encodes CASSDTSGAQETQYF.

This clone was detected a few times. This chain links TRBV27 with TRBJ1-2, with D possibly matching TRBD1 (6 bases). Trimming stripped 6 bases from V and 8 bases from J, with 22 bases between. Germline V gives CDR1 MNHEY, CDR2 SMNVEV (reference sequence). CDR3 length: 15 residues. CDR3 coding DNA: TGTGCCAGCAGCGAGTTTAGGGACACGGGTAGGGGCTACACCTTC. Translation: CASSEFRDTGRGYTF.

The chain employs TRBV28 and TRBJ2-7, with D perhaps matching TRBD1 (8 bases). The CDR3 runs 14 residues. Trimming took off 8 bases at V and 4 bases at J, with 18 bases between the two ends. Germline loops: CDR1 MDHEN, CDR2 SYDVKM. Written as DNA, the CDR3 is TGTGCCAGCGTGAGACAGGGGCGGGAGTACGAGCAGTACTTC. Protein product: CASVRQGREYEQYF.

The chain couples TRBV19 to TRBJ2-4; D uncertain. V was shortened by 5 bases and J by 9 bases, with 14 bases between the two germline ends. This CDR3 region has 13 residues. Germline values: CDR1 LNHDA, CDR2 SQIVND (reference sequence). CDR3 region: CASSVDTAGIQYF. The CDR3 DNA reads TGTGCCAGTAGTGTGGATACCGCTGGCATTCAGTACTTC.

The CDR3 loop is CASSYTGGWSGNTIYF. CDR3 DNA sequence: TGTGCCAGCAGTTACACAGGGGGGTGGTCTGGAAACACCATATATTTT. J is TRBJ1-3 and V is TRBV6-5; 8 positions match TRBD1. The CDR3 totals 16 residues. The germline CDR1 and CDR2 sequences are MNHEY and SVGAGI. Trimming removed 2 bases from V and 1 base from J; junction bases left unmatched: 4.

This chain joins TRBV14 and TRBJ2-7, with unresolved D. Trimming left V 2 bases short and J 3 bases short, with 8 bases between. There are 13 residues in the CDR3. Germline V gives CDR1 SGHDN, CDR2 FVKESK. CDR3 residues: CASSQLSGYEQYF. For the CDR3, the DNA is TGTGCCAGCAGCCAACTTTCGGGCTACGAGCAGTACTTC.

The chain employs TRBV18 and TRBJ1-4; 8 positions match TRBD1. The junction had 6 bases not matched to a gene; V was cut back by 1 base and J by 8 bases. The germline gives CDR1 KGHSH, CDR2 LQKENI. This CDR3 is built from 15 residues. The CDR3 coding sequence is TGTGCCAGCTCACCACGGACAGGGTTGGGAGAAAAACTGTTTTTT. Its translation is CASSPRTGLGEKLFF.

The genes are TRBV5-1 and TRBJ1-5; no clear D. The germline CDR1 and CDR2 sequences are SGHRS and YFSETQ. This CDR3 contains 14 residues. The V end lost 4 bases, the J end lost 7 bases, and 15 bases lay between the germline ends. The CDR3 sequence is CASSPEWGSQPQHF. CDR3 nucleotides: TGCGCCAGCAGCCCAGAGTGGGGAAGCCAGCCCCAGCATTTT.

The chain links TRBV19 to TRBJ1-5; 7 positions agree with TRBD1. The CDR3 is 15 amino acids. CDR1 is LNHDA and CDR2 is SQIVND in the germline V gene (reference sequence). The V segment lost 4 bases and the J segment 3 bases; nucleotides outside the gene matches: 6. The CDR3 DNA follows: TGTGCCAGTAGTAAGACCAGGGGGAACAATCAGCCCCAGCATTTT. Protein product: CASSKTRGNNQPQHF. The whole variable domain, remainder taken from reference TRBV19 and TRBJ1-5, is DGGITQSPKYLFRKEGQNVTLSCEQNLNHDAMYWYRQDPGQGLRLIYYSQIVNDFQKGDIAEGYSVSREKKESFPLTVTSAQKNPTAFYLCASSKTRGNNQPQHFGDGTRLSIL.

This clone has a single count. This chain uses TRBV28 with TRBJ1-6; unclear D gene. Trimming shortened V by 7 bases and J by 10 bases, and 17 bases separated the two germline ends. CDR3 length equals 14 residues. The V gene's germline CDR1 is MDHEN and CDR2 SYDVKM. The CDR3 region is CASKIGRSGSPLHF. The CDR3 DNA follows: TGTGCCAGCAAAATAGGACGGTCCGGGTCACCCCTCCACTTT.

This chain joins TRBV6-1 and TRBJ1-5; 10 nucleotides line up with TRBD1. The CDR3 extends over 17 amino acids. CDR1 and CDR2 from the germline V gene are MNHNS and SASEGT. The trim removed 2 bases at V and 4 bases at J, leaving 8 bases unmatched. CDR3 nucleotide sequence: TGTGCCAGCAGTGAAAAGGGGACAGGGGTATTAAATCAGCCCCAGCATTTT. As protein: CASSEKGTGVLNQPQHF.

The chain recombines TRBV4-3 with TRBJ2-1; possible D gene TRBD1, 6 bases. Germline V lookup: CDR1 LGHNA, CDR2 YSLEER. CDR3 length equals 17 residues. Between the trimmed V and J ends, which lost 0 bases and 5 bases, there was a span of 17 bases. The CDR3: CASSQEARTAGDNEQFF. CDR3 sequence (DNA): TGCGCCAGCAGCCAAGAGGCGCGGACAGCCGGTGACAATGAGCAGTTCTTC.

V and J are TRBV5-6 and TRBJ1-2; no clear D. V gave up 3 bases and J gave up 3 bases, with 12 bases separating them. The CDR3 runs 14 residues. The germline gives CDR1 SGHDT, CDR2 YYEEEE. DNA for the CDR3: TGTGCCAGCAGCTCCAATGGACTGTACTATGGCTACACCTTC. Translating gives CASSSNGLYYGYTF. The entire variable domain, with the rest obtained from reference TRBV5-6 and TRBJ1-2, is as follows: DAGVTQSPTHLIKTRGQQVTLRCSPKSGHDTVSWYQQALGQGPQFIFQYYEEEERQRGNFPDRFSGHQFPNYSSELNVNALLLGDSALYLCASSSNGLYYGYTFGSGTRLTVV.

The gene calls are TRBV11-3 and TRBJ1-5, with D tentatively TRBD1 (5 bases). The V end lost 11 bases, the J end lost 0 bases, and 26 bases lay between the germline ends. The CDR3 has 18 amino acids. Germline V gene sequence: CDR1 SGHNT, CDR2 YENEEA. This CDR3 reads CALSSPFPAGSSNQPQHF. Here the CDR3 DNA reads TGTGCCCTTTCATCCCCGTTCCCCGCAGGGTCTAGCAATCAGCCCCAGCATTTT. Variable domain in full (rest from reference TRBV11-3 and TRBJ1-5): EAGVVQSPRYKIIEKKQPVAFWCNPISGHNTLYWYLQNLGQGPELLIRYENEEAVDDSQLPKDRFSAERLKGVDSTLKIQPAELGDSAVYLCALSSPFPAGSSNQPQHFGDGTRLSIL.

The rearrangement joins TRBV10-3 to TRBJ2-7, with a possible D match to TRBD2 (6 bases). The CDR3 length is 16 residues. CDR1 and CDR2 (germline): ENHRY, SYGVKD. Trimming took 4 bases from V and 0 from J, leaving 16 bases between them. CDR3 nucleotides: TGTGCCATCAGTGTCGGATTAGCGGCGAGCTCCTACGAGCAGTACTTC. Its protein is CAISVGLAASSYEQYF.

The chain joins TRBV5-1 to TRBJ2-5; 9 bases align to TRBD1. The end of the DNA is better explained by TRBJ2-7, so the J call may be wrong. CDR1 is SGHRS and CDR2 is YFSETQ in the germline V gene. The length of the CDR3 is 14 residues. The DNA for the CDR3 is TGCGCCAGCAGCACAGGGGGCACGACCTACGAGCAGTACTTC. It encodes CASSTGGTTYEQYF.

The chain employs TRBV6-6 and TRBJ1-4; TRBD1 aligns across 9 bases. CDR1 and CDR2 from the germline V gene are MNHNY and SVGAGI (reference sequence). J lost 7 bases, V lost 6 bases, and 9 bases had no gene match. The CDR3 runs to 15 residues. The CDR3 loop is CASSDFGTGSEKLFF. The CDR3 DNA sequence: TGTGCCAGCAGCGATTTCGGGACAGGGTCTGAAAAACTGTTTTTT.

There are a few counts of this clone. Other DNA sequences in this sample translate to the same CDR3. The chain couples TRBV30 to TRBJ1-4; D gene uncertain. The germline V gene has CDR1 GTSNPN and CDR2 SVGIG (reference sequence). Trimming shortened V by 0 bases and J by 8 bases, and 7 bases separated the two germline ends. This CDR3 comprises 12 residues. The CDR3 nucleotides read TGTGCCTGGAGTGTCCGGGAGGAAAAACTGTTTTTT. Translated, it gives CAWSVREEKLFF.

This chain joins TRBV27 and TRBJ1-3, with D unresolved. The germline gives CDR1 MNHEY, CDR2 SMNVEV (reference sequence). V shed 0 bases and J shed 4 bases, with 4 bases lying between them. The CDR3 is 13 residues long. CDR3 sequence (DNA): TGTGCCAGCAGTTTATCGTCCGGAAACACCATATATTTT. This gives the protein CASSLSSGNTIYF.

In its sample, this clone was seen once. The chain carries TRBV6-1 and TRBJ1-1, with no clear D. This CDR3 has 13 amino acids. Between the trimmed V and J ends, which lost 3 bases and 4 bases, there was a span of 9 bases. The V gene's germline CDR1 is MNHNS and CDR2 SASEGT. The CDR3 protein is CASSEFPGTEAFF. The CDR3 nucleotides are TGTGCCAGCAGTGAGTTCCCGGGCACTGAAGCTTTCTTT.

CDR3 residues: CASSLYPYGLAGEYNEQFF. Here the CDR3 DNA reads TGTGCCAGCAGTTTATACCCTTATGGACTAGCGGGGGAGTACAATGAGCAGTTCTTC. The J gene is TRBJ2-1, the V gene TRBV27; 13 positions match TRBD2. The ends lost 1 base at V and 4 bases at J; junction bases unmatched: 10. The germline V gene encodes CDR1 MNHEY and CDR2 SMNVEV (reference sequence). CDR3 size: 19 residues.

The table lists this clone with a few counts. The J gene is TRBJ1-1, the V gene TRBV19; a possible D gene is TRBD1 (6 bases). CDR1 and CDR2 from the germline V gene are LNHDA and SQIVND (reference sequence). Trimming removed 4 bases from V and 1 base from J, with 10 bases in between. CDR3 size: 14 residues. The CDR3: CASSKGQTNTEAFF. CDR3 DNA: TGTGCCAGTAGTAAAGGACAGACGAACACTGAAGCTTTCTTT.